The clone carrying this T cell receptor (beta chain) was found a few times. Its antigen remains unidentified. This specimen belongs to a study of human T cells and chemical hapten exposure. Study details: Across samples, TCR yields varied, mostly owing to small differences in pooled library volumes. The study, taken as a whole, reports: Once DPC sensitization occurred, TCRs above 1 in 1000 frequency showed no change.

The time point denotes: healthy volunteer bleed at 6 weeks. Total RNA was extracted from unfractionated whole blood. This CDR3 is built from 13 residues. Trimming took off 7 bases at V and 5 bases at J, with 12 bases between the two ends. Germline lookup yields CDR1 MNHEY and CDR2 SVGEGT. The library tagged individual cDNA molecules with unique molecular identifiers. Original processing methods: From about 20,000 to 690,000 TCRs were found per sample, with a median of approximately 96,000. A single record per CDR3 protein comes from TCRdb applying MiXCR to the RACE reads. The V and J calls come from TCRdb's annotation, not from the publication. The sample carries about 80,000 distinct CDR3 sequences, around 9.3% recorded once.

V is TRBV6-2 or TRBV6-3 and J is TRBJ2-4, with a possible D match to TRBD2 (5 bases). The TCR sequence derives from a female donor in good health. Some clones in this sample may be carry-over from other donors' samples. The specimen sequenced was whole blood. The CDR3 loop is CASNIAGENIQYF. In nucleotides, the CDR3 is TGTGCCAGCAATATCGCCGGGGAAAACATTCAGTACTTC.